This T cell receptor (beta chain) was sequenced in a study of cytomegalovirus exposure and HLA in healthy donors. The germline V gene encodes CDR1 SQVTM and CDR2 ANQGSEA. The V gene end was trimmed by 4 bases and the J gene end by 4 bases; junction bases not matched to a gene: 8. This CDR3 has 16 residues. PCR was performed using 60 Vbeta and 13 Jbeta primers. Repertoires were generated with immunoSEQ multiplex PCR, while TCRdb's copy carries only in-frame clones and drops some. The repertoire has 110,000 to 150,000 clones, about 84% of them found once; the top ten carry roughly 3.4%. The receptor comes from a male donor in good health and CMV-seronegative. The chain links TRBV29-1 to TRBJ2-1; 12 nucleotides match TRBD2. The sample taken for sequencing was PBMCs. This CDR3 is CSVAQLAGGRYNEQFF. The CDR3 DNA reads as TGCAGCGTTGCCCAACTAGCGGGAGGCCGATACAATGAGCAGTTCTTC.